This T cell receptor beta chain originates from a study of spatial heterogeneity in lung cancer. Study findings and constraints: Blood contained ubiquitous expanded tumor TCRs more at resection than at follow-up.

In germline, CDR1 is MNHNS, CDR2 SASEGT. V lost 7 bases and J 3 bases, leaving 12 bases between the germline ends. This CDR3 contains 13 residues. TCRdb re-called the 5' RACE reads through MiXCR, storing one row per CDR3 protein. Counted here are 55,000 to 70,000 distinct CDR3 sequences, about 5.9% occurring once; the ten biggest clones make up roughly 14%. This clonotype was found a few times. Its antigen is currently unknown. Time point specified: sample taken at primary tumor resection. The chain couples TRBV6-1 to TRBJ2-5; D is unresolved. This sequence originates from a female donor with early-stage non-small cell lung cancer. Sequences were derived from PBMCs, sampled at surgery. CDR3 nucleotides: TGTGCCAGCACCTGGAGTTTTGAAGAGACCCAGTACTTC. Translation: CASTWSFEETQYF.